Described below is a single T cell receptor (beta chain) sequence and its context. The table came from immunoSEQ multiplex PCR; TCRdb's copy has only in-frame clones and leaves some out. The data contain 200,000 to 300,000 clones, more than 75% of them singletons. Per germline, CDR1 MNHEY and CDR2 SMNVEV (reference sequence). Trimming removed 10 bases at V and 6 bases at J, with 21 bases between. This CDR3 has 14 residues. The sample is drawn from a study of blood T cell repertoires in COVID-19. The receptor comes from a man older than 75 with acute or convalescent COVID-19. J is TRBJ1-1 and V is TRBV27; D perhaps matches TRBD1 (6 bases). The sample was peripheral blood. The CDR3 loop is CATTPRGGGSEAFF. CDR3 nucleotides: TGTGCCACCACCCCTAGGGGGGGTGGGTCTGAAGCTTTCTTT.